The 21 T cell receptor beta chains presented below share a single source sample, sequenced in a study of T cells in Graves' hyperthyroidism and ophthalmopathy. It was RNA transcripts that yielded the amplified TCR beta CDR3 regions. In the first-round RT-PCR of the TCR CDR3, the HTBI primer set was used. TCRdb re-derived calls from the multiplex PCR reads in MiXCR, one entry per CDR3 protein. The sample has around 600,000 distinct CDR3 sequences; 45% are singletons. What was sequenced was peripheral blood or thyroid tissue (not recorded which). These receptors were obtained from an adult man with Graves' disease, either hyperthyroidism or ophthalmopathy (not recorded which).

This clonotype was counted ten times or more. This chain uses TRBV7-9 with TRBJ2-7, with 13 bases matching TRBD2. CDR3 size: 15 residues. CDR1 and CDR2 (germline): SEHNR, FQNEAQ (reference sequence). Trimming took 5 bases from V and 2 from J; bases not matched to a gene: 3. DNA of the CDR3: TGTGCCAGCAGCCCTACTAGCGGGAGGGCCTACGAGCAGTACTTC. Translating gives CASSPTSGRAYEQYF.

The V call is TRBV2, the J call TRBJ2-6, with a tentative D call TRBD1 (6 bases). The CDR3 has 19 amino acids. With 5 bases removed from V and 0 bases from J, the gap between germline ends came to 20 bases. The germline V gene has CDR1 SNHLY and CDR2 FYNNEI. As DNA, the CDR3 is TGTGCCAGCAGTTGGGGATACAGGGCCACCTCCTCTGGGGCCAACGTCCTGACTTTC. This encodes CASSWGYRATSSGANVLTF.

CDR3 residues: CASSAPDRGVYGYTF. CDR3 bases: TGTGCCAGCAGTGCTCCCGACAGGGGAGTTTACGGCTACACCTTC. The chain uses TRBV25-1 and TRBJ1-2; TRBD1 agrees at 8 bases. The junction had 12 bases not matched to a gene; V was cut back by 4 bases and J by 8 bases. The CDR3 is made up of 15 amino acids. In germline, CDR1 is MGHDK, CDR2 SYGVNS.

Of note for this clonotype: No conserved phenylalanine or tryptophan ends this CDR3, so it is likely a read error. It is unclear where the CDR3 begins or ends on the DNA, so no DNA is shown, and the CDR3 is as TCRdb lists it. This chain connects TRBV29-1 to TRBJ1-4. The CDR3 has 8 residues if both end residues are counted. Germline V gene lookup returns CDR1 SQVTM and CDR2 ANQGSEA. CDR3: CSVEDLAI.

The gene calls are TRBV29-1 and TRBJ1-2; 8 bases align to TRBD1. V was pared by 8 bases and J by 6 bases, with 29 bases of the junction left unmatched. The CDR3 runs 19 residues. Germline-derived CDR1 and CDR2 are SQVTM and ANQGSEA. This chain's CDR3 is CSKEGGQGYIQRPAHGYTF. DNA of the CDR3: TGCAGCAAGGAGGGCGGACAGGGTTACATTCAGCGACCGGCTCATGGCTACACCTTC. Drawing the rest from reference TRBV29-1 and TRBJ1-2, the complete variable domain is SAVISQKPSRDICQRGTSLTIQCQVDSQVTMMFWYRQQPGQSLTLIATANQGSEATYESGFVIDKFPISRPNLTFSTLTVSNMSPEDSSIYLCSKEGGQGYIQRPAHGYTFGSGTRLTVV.

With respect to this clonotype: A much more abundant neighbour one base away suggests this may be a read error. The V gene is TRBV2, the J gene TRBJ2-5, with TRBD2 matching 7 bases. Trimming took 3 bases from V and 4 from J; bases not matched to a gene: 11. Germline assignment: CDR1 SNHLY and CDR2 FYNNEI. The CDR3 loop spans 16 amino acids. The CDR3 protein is CASSESGRGLGETQYF. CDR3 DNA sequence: TGTGCCAGCAGTGAGTCTGGGAGGGGTCTAGGAGAGACCCAGTACTTC.

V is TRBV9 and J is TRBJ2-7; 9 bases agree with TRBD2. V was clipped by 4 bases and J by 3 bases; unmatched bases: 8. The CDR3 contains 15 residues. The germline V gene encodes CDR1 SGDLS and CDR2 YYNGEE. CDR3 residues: CASSPYPSGVYEQYF. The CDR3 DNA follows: TGTGCCAGCAGCCCGTACCCTAGCGGGGTCTACGAGCAGTACTTC.

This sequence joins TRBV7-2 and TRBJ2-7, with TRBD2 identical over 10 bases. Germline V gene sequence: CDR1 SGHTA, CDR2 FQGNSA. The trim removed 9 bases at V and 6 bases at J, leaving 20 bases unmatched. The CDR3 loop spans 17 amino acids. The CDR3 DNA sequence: TGTGCCAGTAGCCAACTTCCTAGCGGGAGACTCGGTACCGAGCAGTACTTC. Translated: CASSQLPSGRLGTEQYF.

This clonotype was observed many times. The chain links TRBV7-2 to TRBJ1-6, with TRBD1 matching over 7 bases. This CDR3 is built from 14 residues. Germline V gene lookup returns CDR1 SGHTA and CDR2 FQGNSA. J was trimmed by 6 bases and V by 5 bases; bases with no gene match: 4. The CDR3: CASSNRDSNSPLHF. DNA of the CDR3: TGTGCCAGCAGCAACCGGGACAGTAATTCACCCCTCCACTTT.

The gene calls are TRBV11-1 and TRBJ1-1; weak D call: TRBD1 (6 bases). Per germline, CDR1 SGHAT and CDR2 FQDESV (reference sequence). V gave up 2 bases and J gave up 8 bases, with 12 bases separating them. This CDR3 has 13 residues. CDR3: CASSLLNREEAFF. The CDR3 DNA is TGTGCCAGCAGCTTATTGAACAGGGAAGAAGCTTTCTTT.

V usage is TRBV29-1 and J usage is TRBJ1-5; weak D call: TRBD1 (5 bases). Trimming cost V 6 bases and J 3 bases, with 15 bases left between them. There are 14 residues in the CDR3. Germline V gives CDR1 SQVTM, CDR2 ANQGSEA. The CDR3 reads CSVTTRDHNQPQHF. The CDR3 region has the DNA TGCAGCGTCACTACCAGGGACCACAATCAGCCCCAGCATTTT. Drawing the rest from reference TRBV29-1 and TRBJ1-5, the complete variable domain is SAVISQKPSRDICQRGTSLTIQCQVDSQVTMMFWYRQQPGQSLTLIATANQGSEATYESGFVIDKFPISRPNLTFSTLTVSNMSPEDSSIYLCSVTTRDHNQPQHFGDGTRLSIL.

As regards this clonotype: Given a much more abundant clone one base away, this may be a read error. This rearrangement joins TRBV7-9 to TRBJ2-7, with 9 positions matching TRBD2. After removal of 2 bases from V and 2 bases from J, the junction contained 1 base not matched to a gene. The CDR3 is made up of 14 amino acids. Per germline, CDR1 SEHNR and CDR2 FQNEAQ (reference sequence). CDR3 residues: CASSLLAGTYEQYF. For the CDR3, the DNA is TGTGCCAGCAGCTTACTAGCGGGGACCTACGAGCAGTACTTC.

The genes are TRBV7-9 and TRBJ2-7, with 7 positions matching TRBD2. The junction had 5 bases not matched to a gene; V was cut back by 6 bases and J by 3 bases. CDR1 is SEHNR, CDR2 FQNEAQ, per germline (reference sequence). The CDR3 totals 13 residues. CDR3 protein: CASSVPGGYEQYF. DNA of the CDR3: TGTGCCAGCAGTGTCCCGGGAGGCTACGAGCAGTACTTC.

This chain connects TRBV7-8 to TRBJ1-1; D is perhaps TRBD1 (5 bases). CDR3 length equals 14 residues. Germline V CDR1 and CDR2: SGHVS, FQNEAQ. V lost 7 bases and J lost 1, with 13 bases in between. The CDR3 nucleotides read TGTGCCAGCACCTCGGGACGCGGGAACACTGAAGCTTTCTTT. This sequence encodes CASTSGRGNTEAFF. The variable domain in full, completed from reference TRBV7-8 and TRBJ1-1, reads GAGVSQSPRYKVAKRGQDVALRCDPISGHVSLFWYQQALGQGPEFLTYFQNEAQLDKSGLPSDRFFAERPEGSVSTLKIQRTQQEDSAVYLCASTSGRGNTEAFFGQGTRLTVV.

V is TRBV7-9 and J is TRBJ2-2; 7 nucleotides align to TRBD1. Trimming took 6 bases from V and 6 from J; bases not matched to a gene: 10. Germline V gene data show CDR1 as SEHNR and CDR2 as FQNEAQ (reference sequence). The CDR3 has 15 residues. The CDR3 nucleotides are TGTGCCAGCAGTCCGACAGGGCGAGAGGCCGGGGAGCTGTTTTTT. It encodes CASSPTGREAGELFF.

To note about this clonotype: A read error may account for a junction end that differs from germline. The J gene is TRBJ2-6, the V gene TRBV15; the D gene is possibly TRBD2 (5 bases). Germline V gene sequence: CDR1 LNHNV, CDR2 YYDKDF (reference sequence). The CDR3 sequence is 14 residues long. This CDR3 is CATSRDLGDNVLTF. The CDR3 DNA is TGTGCCACCAGCAGAGACCTCGGGGACAACGTCCTGACTTTC.

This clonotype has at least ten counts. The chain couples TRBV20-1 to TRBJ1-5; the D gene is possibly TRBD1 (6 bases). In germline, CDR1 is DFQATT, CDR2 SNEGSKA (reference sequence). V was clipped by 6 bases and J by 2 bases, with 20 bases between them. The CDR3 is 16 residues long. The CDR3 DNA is TGCAGTGCGCCGAATAGGGCCAGGGGTGGCAATCAGCCCCAGCATTTT. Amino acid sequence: CSAPNRARGGNQPQHF.

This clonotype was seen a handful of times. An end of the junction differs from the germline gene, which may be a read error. The CDR3 here is CASGFRGRNVEAFF. As DNA, the CDR3 is TGTGCCAGCGGCTTCCGAGGGAGGAACGTTGAAGCTTTCTTT. V gene TRBV7-2 combines with J gene TRBJ1-1; D not certain. Germline assignment: CDR1 SGHTA and CDR2 FQGNSA. The CDR3 length is 14 residues. Looking up the rest from reference TRBV7-2 and TRBJ1-1 gives the full variable domain: GAGVSQSPSNKVTEKGKDVELRCDPISGHTALYWYRQSLGQGLEFLIYFQGNSAPDKSGLPSDRFSAERTGGSVSTLTIQRTQQEDSAVYLCASGFRGRNVEAFFGQGTRLTVV.

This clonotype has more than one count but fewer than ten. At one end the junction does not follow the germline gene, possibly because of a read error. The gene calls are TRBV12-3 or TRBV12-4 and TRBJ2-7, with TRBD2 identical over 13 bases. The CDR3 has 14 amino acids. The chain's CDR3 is CASSLVTSGREQYF. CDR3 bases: TGTGCCAGCAGCTTAGTAACTAGCGGGAGGGAACAGTACTTC.

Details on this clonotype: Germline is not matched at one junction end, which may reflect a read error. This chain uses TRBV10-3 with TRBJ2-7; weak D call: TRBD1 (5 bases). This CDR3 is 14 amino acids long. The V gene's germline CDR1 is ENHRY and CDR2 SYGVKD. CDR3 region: CAIRDQGTSYEQYF. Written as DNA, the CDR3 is TGTGCCATCAGAGATCAGGGAACTTCCTACGAACAGTACTTC.

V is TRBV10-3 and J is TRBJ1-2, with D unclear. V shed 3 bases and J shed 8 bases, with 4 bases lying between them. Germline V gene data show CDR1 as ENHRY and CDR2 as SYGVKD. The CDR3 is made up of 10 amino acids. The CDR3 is CAISEEGYTF. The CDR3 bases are TGTGCCATCAGTGAAGAGGGCTACACCTTC.